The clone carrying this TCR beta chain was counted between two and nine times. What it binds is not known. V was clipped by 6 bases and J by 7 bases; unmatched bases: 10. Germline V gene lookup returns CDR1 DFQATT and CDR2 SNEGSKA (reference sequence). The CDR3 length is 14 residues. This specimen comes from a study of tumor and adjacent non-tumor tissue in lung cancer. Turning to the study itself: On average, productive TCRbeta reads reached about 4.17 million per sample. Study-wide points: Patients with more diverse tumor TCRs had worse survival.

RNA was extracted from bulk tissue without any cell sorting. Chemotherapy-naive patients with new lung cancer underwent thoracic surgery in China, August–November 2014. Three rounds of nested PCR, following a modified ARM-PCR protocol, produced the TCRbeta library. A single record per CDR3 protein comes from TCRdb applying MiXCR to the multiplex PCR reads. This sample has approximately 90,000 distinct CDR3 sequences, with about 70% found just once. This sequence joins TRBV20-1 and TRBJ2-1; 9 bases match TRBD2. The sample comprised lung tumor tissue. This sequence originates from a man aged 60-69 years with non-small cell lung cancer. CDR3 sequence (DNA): TGCAGTGCCCCGAGCGGGAGGCGCTTGAATGAGCAGTTCTTC. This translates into CSAPSGRRLNEQFF.